These 15 T cell receptor beta chains originate from one sample sequenced in a study of Ad26.COV2.S vaccination and SARS-CoV-2 variants. The data were produced by immunoSEQ multiplex PCR, yet TCRdb's version contains in-frame clones alone and is incomplete. Of 350,000 to 500,000 clones listed, roughly 87% were seen once; the top ten hold less than 5.5%. Documented treatment: around 19 received Ad26.COV2.S at low or high dose, single or two shots; 5 received placebo; per-sample allocation not given. Collection of the samples took place on day 63 after the first injection of vaccine or placebo. This specimen was peripheral blood, taken in a trial of Ad26.COV2.S vaccine versus placebo. The receptors originated from a person between 18 and 65 years old who received the Ad26.COV2.S COVID-19 vaccine or a placebo.

The gene calls are TRBV28 and TRBJ2-1; 8 bases fit TRBD2. The CDR3 contains 15 residues. Germline-derived CDR1 and CDR2 are MDHEN and SYDVKM. With 6 bases clipped from V and 4 bases from J, the junction kept 8 bases outside the gene matches. This CDR3 is CASSGSGNPYNEQFF. CDR3 nucleotides: TGTGCCAGCAGCGGTAGCGGGAACCCATACAATGAGCAGTTCTTC.

In its sample, this clone was seen once. The chain employs TRBV3-1 (or the pseudogene TRBV3-2) and TRBJ2-1; D might be TRBD2 (6 bases). Per germline, CDR1 LGHDT and CDR2 YNNKEL (reference sequence). The CDR3 spans 14 residues. The V and J ends lost 4 bases and 9 bases respectively, with 16 bases between them. CDR3 DNA sequence: TGTGCCAGCAGCCCCGACCTCGGGGGTACTGAGCAGTTCTTC. It yields the protein CASSPDLGGTEQFF.

The chain has TRBV2 and TRBJ1-1, with no clear D. The CDR3 is 12 amino acids. CDR1 is SNHLY and CDR2 is FYNNEI in the germline V gene. The V end was cut by 4 bases, the J end by 0 bases, with 3 bases between. The CDR3 protein is CASSGVNTEAFF. In DNA form, the CDR3 reads TGTGCCAGCAGTGGTGTGAACACTGAAGCTTTCTTT.

This clone was seen just once. This chain links TRBV2 with TRBJ1-2, with no clear D. Trimming stripped 3 bases from V and 3 bases from J, with 2 bases between. The germline CDR1 and CDR2 sequences are SNHLY and FYNNEI. The CDR3 sequence is 11 residues long. The CDR3 protein is CASSEDYGYTF. CDR3 bases: TGTGCCAGCAGTGAGGACTATGGCTACACCTTC.

The CDR3 is CASNLHRNQPQHF. The CDR3 DNA reads TGTGCCAGCAACTTACATCGCAATCAGCCCCAGCATTTT. V gene TRBV6-5 combines with J gene TRBJ1-5; D is unclear. Germline loops: CDR1 MNHEY, CDR2 SVGAGI. V was shortened by 7 bases and J by 2 bases, with 9 bases between the two germline ends. The length of the CDR3 is 13 residues.

The chain combines TRBV7-6 with TRBJ1-1; D is unresolved. Trimming removed 2 bases from V and 0 bases from J, with 10 bases in between. The V gene's germline CDR1 is SGHVS and CDR2 FNYEAQ. The CDR3 totals 15 residues. CDR3 coding DNA: TGTGCCAGCAGCTTAAGTCCCGTGATGAACACTGAAGCTTTCTTT. Protein: CASSLSPVMNTEAFF.

V usage is TRBV7-8 and J usage is TRBJ2-5; a weak D match, TRBD1 (6 bases). V lost 2 bases, J lost 1 base, and 8 bases lay in between. This CDR3 comprises 14 residues. Germline CDR1 reads SGHVS; CDR2 reads FQNEAQ. DNA of the CDR3: TGTGCCAGCAGCTTATACAGGGCCCAAGAGACCCAGTACTTC. Amino acids: CASSLYRAQETQYF.

The CDR3 region has the DNA TGTGCCAGCAGCTTTGTCGGGGAGAAGACCCAGTACTTC. As protein: CASSFVGEKTQYF. The J gene is TRBJ2-5, the V gene TRBV5-6, with a possible D match to TRBD2 (5 bases). Trimming stripped 2 bases from V and 6 bases from J, with 11 bases between. This CDR3 contains 13 residues. In germline, CDR1 is SGHDT, CDR2 YYEEEE.

This rearrangement joins TRBV5-1 to TRBJ2-1; D unresolved. This CDR3 contains 15 residues. Germline lookup yields CDR1 SGHRS and CDR2 YFSETQ. Deletions cut 2 bases from V and 4 bases from J, with 13 bases between. The CDR3 nucleotides are TGCGCCAGCAGCTTAGGCCCAACAAAATACAATGAGCAGTTCTTC. Protein: CASSLGPTKYNEQFF. Supplemented by reference TRBV5-1 and TRBJ2-1, the full variable domain reads KAGVTQTPRYLIKTRGQQVTLSCSPISGHRSVSWYQQTPGQGLQFLFEYFSETQRNKGNFPGRFSGRQFSNSRSEMNVSTLELGDSALYLCASSLGPTKYNEQFFGPGTRLTVL.

The rearrangement links TRBV18 to TRBJ1-5, with D maybe TRBD1 (6 bases). Trimming left V 1 base short and J 0 bases short, with 22 bases between. Germline V gene lookup returns CDR1 KGHSH and CDR2 LQKENI. CDR3 length equals 20 residues. This CDR3 is CASSPLPLGGTTYSNQPQHF. The CDR3, as DNA: TGTGCCAGCTCACCACTCCCCCTAGGAGGGACAACATATAGCAATCAGCCCCAGCATTTT. Variable domain in full (rest from reference TRBV18 and TRBJ1-5): NAGVMQNPRHLVRRRGQEARLRCSPMKGHSHVYWYRQLPEEGLKFMVYLQKENIIDESGMPKERFSAEFPKEGPSILRIQQVVRGDSAAYFCASSPLPLGGTTYSNQPQHFGDGTRLSIL.

This clone has only a few counts. Germline and junction disagree at one end, which may indicate a read error. J is TRBJ2-7 and V is TRBV4-3; D perhaps matches TRBD1 (6 bases). The length of the CDR3 is 16 residues. Germline V gives CDR1 LGHNA, CDR2 YSLEER. CDR3: CTSSQVWSGDSYEQYF. CDR3 in DNA: TGCACCAGCAGCCAAGTCTGGTCAGGGGATTCCTACGAGCAGTACTTC.

The chain recombines TRBV9 with TRBJ1-4; TRBD1 aligns across 9 bases. After removal of 3 bases from V and 9 bases from J, the junction contained 6 bases not matched to a gene. In germline, CDR1 is SGDLS, CDR2 YYNGEE. The CDR3 has 14 amino acids. CDR3 nucleotide sequence: TGTGCCAGCAGCGCGTCAGGACAGGGGAAAAAACTGTTTTTT. This translates into CASSASGQGKKLFF.

The chain employs TRBV7-8 and TRBJ1-5; D unclear. CDR1 and CDR2 from the germline V gene are SGHVS and FQNEAQ. Trimming cost V 1 base and J 0 bases, with 16 bases left between them. There are 18 residues in the CDR3. CDR3 protein: CASSLGAVLPFSNQPQHF. As DNA, the CDR3 is TGTGCCAGCAGCTTAGGGGCCGTCCTACCATTTAGCAATCAGCCCCAGCATTTT. Using reference TRBV7-8 and TRBJ1-5 for the parts outside the CDR3, the full variable domain is GAGVSQSPRYKVAKRGQDVALRCDPISGHVSLFWYQQALGQGPEFLTYFQNEAQLDKSGLPSDRFFAERPEGSVSTLKIQRTQQEDSAVYLCASSLGAVLPFSNQPQHFGDGTRLSIL.

The chain employs TRBV5-1 and TRBJ2-5, with D maybe TRBD2 (6 bases). V gave up 4 bases and J gave up 1 base, with 11 bases separating them. The CDR3 runs 14 residues. CDR1 and CDR2 (germline): SGHRS, YFSETQ. The CDR3 here is CASSGLASQETQYF. The CDR3 region has the DNA TGCGCCAGCAGCGGCCTAGCGTCCCAAGAGACCCAGTACTTC.

J is TRBJ2-1 and V is TRBV7-2; 9 bases are shared with TRBD2. The CDR3 loop spans 15 amino acids. Per germline, CDR1 SGHTA and CDR2 FQGNSA. V dropped 5 bases and J dropped 4; count of bases not matched to a gene: 6. The CDR3 region has the DNA TGTGCCAGCAGCCCTAGCGGGGCCATTTACAATGAGCAGTTCTTC. Residues: CASSPSGAIYNEQFF.